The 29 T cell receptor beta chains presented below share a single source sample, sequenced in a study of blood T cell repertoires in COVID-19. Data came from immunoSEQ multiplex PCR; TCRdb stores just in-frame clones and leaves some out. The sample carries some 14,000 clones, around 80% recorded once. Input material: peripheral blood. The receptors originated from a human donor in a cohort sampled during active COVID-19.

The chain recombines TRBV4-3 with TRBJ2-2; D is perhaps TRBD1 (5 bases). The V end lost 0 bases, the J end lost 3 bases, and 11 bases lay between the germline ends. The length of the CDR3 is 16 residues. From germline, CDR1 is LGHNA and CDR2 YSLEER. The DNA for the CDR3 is TGCGCCAGCAGCCAAGATCAAGGGGCTTACACCGGGGAGCTGTTTTTT. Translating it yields CASSQDQGAYTGELFF.

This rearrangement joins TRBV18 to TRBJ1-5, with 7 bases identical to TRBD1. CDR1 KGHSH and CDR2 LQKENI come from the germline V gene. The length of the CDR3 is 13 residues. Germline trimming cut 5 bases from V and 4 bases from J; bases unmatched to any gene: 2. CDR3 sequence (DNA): TGTGCCAGCTCAGAACAGGGGAATCAGCCCCAGCATTTT. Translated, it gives CASSEQGNQPQHF.

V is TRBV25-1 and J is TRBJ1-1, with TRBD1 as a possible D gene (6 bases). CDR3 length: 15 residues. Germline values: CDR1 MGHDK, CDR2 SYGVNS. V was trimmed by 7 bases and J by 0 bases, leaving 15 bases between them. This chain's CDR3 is CASIEAGALNTEAFF. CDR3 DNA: TGTGCCAGCATTGAGGCGGGGGCTCTGAACACTGAAGCTTTCTTT.

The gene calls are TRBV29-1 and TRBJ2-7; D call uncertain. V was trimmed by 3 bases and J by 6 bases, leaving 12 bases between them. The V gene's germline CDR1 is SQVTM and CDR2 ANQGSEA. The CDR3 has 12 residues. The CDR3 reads CSVEANSREQYF. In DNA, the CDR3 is TGCAGCGTTGAGGCGAATAGCCGCGAGCAGTACTTC.

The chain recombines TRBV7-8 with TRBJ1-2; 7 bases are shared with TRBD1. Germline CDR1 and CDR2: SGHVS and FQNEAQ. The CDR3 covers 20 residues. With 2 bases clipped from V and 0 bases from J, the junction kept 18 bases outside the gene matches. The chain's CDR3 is CASSLRWPRDRITTNYGYTF. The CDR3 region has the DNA TGTGCCAGCAGCTTAAGATGGCCCCGGGACAGAATTACAACTAACTATGGCTACACCTTC.

The CDR3 coding sequence is TGTGCCAGTAGTCCAGGCCCTGGTGGCGAATGGGAGACCCAGTACTTC. It is translated as CASSPGPGGEWETQYF. This chain uses TRBV19 with TRBJ2-5; D unresolved. Germline values: CDR1 LNHDA, CDR2 SQIVND (reference sequence). The CDR3 runs 16 residues. With 5 bases removed from V and 5 bases from J, the gap between germline ends came to 21 bases.

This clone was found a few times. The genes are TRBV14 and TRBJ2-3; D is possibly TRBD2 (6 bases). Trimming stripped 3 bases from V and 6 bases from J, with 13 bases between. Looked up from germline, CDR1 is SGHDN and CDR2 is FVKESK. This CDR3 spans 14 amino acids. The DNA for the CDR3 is TGTGCCAGCAGCCAGGGGACTGTAGGGGATACGCAGTATTTT. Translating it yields CASSQGTVGDTQYF.

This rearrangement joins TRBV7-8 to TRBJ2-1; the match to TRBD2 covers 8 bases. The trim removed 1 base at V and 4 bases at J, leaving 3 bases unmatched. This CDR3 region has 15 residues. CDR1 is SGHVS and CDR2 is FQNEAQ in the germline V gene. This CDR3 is CASSLVGLAYNEQFF. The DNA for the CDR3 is TGTGCCAGCAGCTTAGTTGGACTAGCTTACAATGAGCAGTTCTTC. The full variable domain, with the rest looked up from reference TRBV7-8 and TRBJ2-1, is GAGVSQSPRYKVAKRGQDVALRCDPISGHVSLFWYQQALGQGPEFLTYFQNEAQLDKSGLPSDRFFAERPEGSVSTLKIQRTQQEDSAVYLCASSLVGLAYNEQFFGPGTRLTVL.

In DNA form, the CDR3 reads TGTGCCAGCAGGAAGGACAGACCTAATGAAAAACTGTTTTTT. It codes for CASRKDRPNEKLFF. The rearrangement joins TRBV21-1 to TRBJ1-4; the table names TRBD1, a call not compared with the DNA. TRBV21-1 is listed as a pseudogene. This CDR3 is built from 14 residues.

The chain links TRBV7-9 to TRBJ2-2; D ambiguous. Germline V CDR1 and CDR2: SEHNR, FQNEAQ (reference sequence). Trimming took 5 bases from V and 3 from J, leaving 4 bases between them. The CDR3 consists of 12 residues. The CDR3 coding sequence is TGTGCCAGCAGCCATCACACCGGGGAGCTGTTTTTT. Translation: CASSHHTGELFF.

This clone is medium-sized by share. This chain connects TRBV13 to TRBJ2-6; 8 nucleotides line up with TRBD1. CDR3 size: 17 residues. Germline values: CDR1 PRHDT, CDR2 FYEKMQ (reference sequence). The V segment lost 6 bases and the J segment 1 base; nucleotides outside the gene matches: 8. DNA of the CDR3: TGTGCCAGCAGAAAACAGGGGGACCGGTCTGGGGCCAACGTCCTGACTTTC. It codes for CASRKQGDRSGANVLTF. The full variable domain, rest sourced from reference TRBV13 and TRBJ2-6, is AAGVIQSPRHLIKEKRETATLKCYPIPRHDTVYWYQQGPGQDPQFLISFYEKMQSDKGSIPDRFSAQQFSDYHSELNMSSLELGDSALYFCASRKQGDRSGANVLTFGAGSRLTVL.

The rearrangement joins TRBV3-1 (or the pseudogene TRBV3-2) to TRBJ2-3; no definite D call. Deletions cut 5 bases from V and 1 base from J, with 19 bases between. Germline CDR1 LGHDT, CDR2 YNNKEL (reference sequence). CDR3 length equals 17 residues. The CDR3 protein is CASSFRRRVTGTDTQYF. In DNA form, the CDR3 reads TGTGCCAGCAGCTTCAGACGCCGGGTAACGGGCACAGATACGCAGTATTTT.

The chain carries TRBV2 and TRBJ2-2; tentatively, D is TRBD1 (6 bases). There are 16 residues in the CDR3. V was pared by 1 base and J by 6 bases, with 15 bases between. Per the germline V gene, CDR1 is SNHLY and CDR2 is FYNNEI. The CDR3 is CASSEEGRGYAGELFF. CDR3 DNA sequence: TGTGCCAGCAGTGAAGAGGGCAGGGGATATGCCGGGGAGCTGTTTTTT.

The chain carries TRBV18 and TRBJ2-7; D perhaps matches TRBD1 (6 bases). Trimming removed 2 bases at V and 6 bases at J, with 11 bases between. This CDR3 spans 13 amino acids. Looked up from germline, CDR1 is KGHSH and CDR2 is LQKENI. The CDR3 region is CASSPSRGSEQYF. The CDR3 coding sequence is TGTGCCAGCTCACCATCCAGGGGAAGCGAGCAGTACTTC.

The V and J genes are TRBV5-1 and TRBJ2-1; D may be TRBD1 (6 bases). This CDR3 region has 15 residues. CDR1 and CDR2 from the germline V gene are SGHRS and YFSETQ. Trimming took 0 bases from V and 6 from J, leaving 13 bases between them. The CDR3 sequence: CASSLDVGQINEQFF. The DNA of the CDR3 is TGCGCCAGCAGCTTGGATGTTGGACAGATCAATGAGCAGTTCTTC.

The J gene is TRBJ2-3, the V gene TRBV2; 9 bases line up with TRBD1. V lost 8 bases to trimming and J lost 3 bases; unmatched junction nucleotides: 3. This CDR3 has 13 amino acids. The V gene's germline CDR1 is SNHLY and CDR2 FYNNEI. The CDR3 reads CASGTGITDTQYF. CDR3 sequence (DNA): TGTGCCAGCGGGACAGGGATAACAGATACGCAGTATTTT.

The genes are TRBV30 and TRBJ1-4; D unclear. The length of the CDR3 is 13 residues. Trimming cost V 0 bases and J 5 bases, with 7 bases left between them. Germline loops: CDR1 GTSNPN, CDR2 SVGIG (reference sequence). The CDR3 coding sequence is TGTGCCTGGAGTGTACAAGTCAATGAAAAACTGTTTTTT. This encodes CAWSVQVNEKLFF.

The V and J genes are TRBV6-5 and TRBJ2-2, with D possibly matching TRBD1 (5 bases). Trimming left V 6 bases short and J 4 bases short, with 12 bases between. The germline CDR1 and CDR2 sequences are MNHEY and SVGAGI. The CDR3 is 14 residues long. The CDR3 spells CASSIGQLTGELFF. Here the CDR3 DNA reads TGTGCCAGCAGCATAGGACAACTCACCGGGGAGCTGTTTTTT.

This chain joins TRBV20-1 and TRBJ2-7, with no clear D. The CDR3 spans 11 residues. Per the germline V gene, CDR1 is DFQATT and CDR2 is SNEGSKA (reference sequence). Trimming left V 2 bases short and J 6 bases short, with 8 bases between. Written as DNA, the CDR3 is TGCAGTGCTAGACCCCTCTCCGAGCAGTACTTC. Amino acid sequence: CSARPLSEQYF.

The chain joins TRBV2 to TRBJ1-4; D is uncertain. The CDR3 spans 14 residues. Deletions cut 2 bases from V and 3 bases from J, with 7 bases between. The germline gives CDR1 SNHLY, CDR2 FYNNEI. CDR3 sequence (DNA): TGTGCCAGCAGTGAAAGGACTTCTAATGAAAAACTGTTTTTT. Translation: CASSERTSNEKLFF.

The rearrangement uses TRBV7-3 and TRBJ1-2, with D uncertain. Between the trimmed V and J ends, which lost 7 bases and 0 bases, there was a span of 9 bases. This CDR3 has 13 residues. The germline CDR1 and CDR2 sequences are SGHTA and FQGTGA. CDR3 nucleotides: TGTGCCAGCACCCCCTCCCCTAACTATGGCTACACCTTC. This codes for CASTPSPNYGYTF.

CDR3 sequence (DNA): TGTGCCAGCAGCCTTGGGACTAGCGGGAGGGGTCTGCAGTTCTTC. It specifies CASSLGTSGRGLQFF. This rearrangement joins TRBV9 to TRBJ2-1; 16 bases match TRBD2. Germline CDR1 and CDR2: SGDLS and YYNGEE. CDR3 size: 15 residues. V trimming: 4 bases; J trimming: 12 bases; junction bases outside the gene matches: 7.

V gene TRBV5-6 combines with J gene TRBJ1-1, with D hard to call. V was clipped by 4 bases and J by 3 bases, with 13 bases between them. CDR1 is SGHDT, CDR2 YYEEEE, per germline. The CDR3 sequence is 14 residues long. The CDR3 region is CASSREGWDTEAFF. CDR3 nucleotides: TGTGCCAGCAGCCGCGAGGGCTGGGACACTGAAGCTTTCTTT.

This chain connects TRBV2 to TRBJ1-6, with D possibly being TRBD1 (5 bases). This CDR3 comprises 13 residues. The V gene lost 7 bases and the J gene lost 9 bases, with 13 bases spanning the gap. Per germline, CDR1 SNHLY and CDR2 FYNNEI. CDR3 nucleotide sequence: TGTGCCAGCACATCCTCGACAGTTTCACCCCTCCACTTT. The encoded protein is CASTSSTVSPLHF.

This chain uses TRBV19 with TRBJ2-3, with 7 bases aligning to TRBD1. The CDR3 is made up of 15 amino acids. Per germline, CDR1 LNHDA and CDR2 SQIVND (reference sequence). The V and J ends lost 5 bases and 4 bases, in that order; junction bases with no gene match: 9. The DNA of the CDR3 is TGTGCCAGTAGTTTTTACAGGGGTCCGTCAGATACGCAGTATTTT. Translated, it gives CASSFYRGPSDTQYF.

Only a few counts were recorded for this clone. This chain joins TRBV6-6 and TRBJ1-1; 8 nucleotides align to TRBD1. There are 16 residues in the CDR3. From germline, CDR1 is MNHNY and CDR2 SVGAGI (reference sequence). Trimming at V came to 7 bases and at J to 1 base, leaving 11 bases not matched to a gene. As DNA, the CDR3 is TGTGCCAGCACCCCGATAGGGACAGGAACGAACACTGAAGCTTTCTTT. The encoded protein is CASTPIGTGTNTEAFF.

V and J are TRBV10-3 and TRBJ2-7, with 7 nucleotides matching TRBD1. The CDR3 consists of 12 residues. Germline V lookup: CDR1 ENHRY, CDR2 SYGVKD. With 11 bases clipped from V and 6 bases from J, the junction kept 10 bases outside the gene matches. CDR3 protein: CAAGQGDGEQYF. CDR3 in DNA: TGTGCCGCCGGGCAGGGGGATGGCGAGCAGTACTTC.

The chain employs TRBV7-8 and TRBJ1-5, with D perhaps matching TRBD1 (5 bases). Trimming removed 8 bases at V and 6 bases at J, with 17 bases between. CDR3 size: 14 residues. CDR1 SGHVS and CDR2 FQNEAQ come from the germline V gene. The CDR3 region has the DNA TGTGCCAGCGCCACTGGGGGGTACGGTCAGCCCCAGCATTTT. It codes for CASATGGYGQPQHF.

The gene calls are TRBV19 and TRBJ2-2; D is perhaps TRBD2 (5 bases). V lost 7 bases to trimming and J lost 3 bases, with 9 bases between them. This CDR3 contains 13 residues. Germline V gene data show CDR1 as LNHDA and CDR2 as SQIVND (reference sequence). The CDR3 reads CASTPGYTGELFF. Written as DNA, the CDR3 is TGTGCCAGTACCCCGGGATACACCGGGGAGCTGTTTTTT.